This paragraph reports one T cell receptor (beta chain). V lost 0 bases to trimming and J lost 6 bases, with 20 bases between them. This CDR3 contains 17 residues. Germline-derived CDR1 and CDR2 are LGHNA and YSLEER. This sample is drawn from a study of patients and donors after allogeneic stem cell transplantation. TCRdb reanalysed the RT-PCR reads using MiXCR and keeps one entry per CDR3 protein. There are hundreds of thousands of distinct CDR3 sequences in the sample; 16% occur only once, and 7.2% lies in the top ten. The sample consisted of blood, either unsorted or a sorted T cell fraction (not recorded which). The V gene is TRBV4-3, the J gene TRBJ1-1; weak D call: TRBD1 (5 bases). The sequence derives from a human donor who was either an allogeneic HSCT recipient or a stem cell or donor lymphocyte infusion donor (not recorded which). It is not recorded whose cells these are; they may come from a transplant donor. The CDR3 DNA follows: TGCGCCAGCAGCCAAGATAGTGGGCAGGGAGGTCGGGCTGAAGCTTTCTTT. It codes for CASSQDSGQGGRAEAFF.